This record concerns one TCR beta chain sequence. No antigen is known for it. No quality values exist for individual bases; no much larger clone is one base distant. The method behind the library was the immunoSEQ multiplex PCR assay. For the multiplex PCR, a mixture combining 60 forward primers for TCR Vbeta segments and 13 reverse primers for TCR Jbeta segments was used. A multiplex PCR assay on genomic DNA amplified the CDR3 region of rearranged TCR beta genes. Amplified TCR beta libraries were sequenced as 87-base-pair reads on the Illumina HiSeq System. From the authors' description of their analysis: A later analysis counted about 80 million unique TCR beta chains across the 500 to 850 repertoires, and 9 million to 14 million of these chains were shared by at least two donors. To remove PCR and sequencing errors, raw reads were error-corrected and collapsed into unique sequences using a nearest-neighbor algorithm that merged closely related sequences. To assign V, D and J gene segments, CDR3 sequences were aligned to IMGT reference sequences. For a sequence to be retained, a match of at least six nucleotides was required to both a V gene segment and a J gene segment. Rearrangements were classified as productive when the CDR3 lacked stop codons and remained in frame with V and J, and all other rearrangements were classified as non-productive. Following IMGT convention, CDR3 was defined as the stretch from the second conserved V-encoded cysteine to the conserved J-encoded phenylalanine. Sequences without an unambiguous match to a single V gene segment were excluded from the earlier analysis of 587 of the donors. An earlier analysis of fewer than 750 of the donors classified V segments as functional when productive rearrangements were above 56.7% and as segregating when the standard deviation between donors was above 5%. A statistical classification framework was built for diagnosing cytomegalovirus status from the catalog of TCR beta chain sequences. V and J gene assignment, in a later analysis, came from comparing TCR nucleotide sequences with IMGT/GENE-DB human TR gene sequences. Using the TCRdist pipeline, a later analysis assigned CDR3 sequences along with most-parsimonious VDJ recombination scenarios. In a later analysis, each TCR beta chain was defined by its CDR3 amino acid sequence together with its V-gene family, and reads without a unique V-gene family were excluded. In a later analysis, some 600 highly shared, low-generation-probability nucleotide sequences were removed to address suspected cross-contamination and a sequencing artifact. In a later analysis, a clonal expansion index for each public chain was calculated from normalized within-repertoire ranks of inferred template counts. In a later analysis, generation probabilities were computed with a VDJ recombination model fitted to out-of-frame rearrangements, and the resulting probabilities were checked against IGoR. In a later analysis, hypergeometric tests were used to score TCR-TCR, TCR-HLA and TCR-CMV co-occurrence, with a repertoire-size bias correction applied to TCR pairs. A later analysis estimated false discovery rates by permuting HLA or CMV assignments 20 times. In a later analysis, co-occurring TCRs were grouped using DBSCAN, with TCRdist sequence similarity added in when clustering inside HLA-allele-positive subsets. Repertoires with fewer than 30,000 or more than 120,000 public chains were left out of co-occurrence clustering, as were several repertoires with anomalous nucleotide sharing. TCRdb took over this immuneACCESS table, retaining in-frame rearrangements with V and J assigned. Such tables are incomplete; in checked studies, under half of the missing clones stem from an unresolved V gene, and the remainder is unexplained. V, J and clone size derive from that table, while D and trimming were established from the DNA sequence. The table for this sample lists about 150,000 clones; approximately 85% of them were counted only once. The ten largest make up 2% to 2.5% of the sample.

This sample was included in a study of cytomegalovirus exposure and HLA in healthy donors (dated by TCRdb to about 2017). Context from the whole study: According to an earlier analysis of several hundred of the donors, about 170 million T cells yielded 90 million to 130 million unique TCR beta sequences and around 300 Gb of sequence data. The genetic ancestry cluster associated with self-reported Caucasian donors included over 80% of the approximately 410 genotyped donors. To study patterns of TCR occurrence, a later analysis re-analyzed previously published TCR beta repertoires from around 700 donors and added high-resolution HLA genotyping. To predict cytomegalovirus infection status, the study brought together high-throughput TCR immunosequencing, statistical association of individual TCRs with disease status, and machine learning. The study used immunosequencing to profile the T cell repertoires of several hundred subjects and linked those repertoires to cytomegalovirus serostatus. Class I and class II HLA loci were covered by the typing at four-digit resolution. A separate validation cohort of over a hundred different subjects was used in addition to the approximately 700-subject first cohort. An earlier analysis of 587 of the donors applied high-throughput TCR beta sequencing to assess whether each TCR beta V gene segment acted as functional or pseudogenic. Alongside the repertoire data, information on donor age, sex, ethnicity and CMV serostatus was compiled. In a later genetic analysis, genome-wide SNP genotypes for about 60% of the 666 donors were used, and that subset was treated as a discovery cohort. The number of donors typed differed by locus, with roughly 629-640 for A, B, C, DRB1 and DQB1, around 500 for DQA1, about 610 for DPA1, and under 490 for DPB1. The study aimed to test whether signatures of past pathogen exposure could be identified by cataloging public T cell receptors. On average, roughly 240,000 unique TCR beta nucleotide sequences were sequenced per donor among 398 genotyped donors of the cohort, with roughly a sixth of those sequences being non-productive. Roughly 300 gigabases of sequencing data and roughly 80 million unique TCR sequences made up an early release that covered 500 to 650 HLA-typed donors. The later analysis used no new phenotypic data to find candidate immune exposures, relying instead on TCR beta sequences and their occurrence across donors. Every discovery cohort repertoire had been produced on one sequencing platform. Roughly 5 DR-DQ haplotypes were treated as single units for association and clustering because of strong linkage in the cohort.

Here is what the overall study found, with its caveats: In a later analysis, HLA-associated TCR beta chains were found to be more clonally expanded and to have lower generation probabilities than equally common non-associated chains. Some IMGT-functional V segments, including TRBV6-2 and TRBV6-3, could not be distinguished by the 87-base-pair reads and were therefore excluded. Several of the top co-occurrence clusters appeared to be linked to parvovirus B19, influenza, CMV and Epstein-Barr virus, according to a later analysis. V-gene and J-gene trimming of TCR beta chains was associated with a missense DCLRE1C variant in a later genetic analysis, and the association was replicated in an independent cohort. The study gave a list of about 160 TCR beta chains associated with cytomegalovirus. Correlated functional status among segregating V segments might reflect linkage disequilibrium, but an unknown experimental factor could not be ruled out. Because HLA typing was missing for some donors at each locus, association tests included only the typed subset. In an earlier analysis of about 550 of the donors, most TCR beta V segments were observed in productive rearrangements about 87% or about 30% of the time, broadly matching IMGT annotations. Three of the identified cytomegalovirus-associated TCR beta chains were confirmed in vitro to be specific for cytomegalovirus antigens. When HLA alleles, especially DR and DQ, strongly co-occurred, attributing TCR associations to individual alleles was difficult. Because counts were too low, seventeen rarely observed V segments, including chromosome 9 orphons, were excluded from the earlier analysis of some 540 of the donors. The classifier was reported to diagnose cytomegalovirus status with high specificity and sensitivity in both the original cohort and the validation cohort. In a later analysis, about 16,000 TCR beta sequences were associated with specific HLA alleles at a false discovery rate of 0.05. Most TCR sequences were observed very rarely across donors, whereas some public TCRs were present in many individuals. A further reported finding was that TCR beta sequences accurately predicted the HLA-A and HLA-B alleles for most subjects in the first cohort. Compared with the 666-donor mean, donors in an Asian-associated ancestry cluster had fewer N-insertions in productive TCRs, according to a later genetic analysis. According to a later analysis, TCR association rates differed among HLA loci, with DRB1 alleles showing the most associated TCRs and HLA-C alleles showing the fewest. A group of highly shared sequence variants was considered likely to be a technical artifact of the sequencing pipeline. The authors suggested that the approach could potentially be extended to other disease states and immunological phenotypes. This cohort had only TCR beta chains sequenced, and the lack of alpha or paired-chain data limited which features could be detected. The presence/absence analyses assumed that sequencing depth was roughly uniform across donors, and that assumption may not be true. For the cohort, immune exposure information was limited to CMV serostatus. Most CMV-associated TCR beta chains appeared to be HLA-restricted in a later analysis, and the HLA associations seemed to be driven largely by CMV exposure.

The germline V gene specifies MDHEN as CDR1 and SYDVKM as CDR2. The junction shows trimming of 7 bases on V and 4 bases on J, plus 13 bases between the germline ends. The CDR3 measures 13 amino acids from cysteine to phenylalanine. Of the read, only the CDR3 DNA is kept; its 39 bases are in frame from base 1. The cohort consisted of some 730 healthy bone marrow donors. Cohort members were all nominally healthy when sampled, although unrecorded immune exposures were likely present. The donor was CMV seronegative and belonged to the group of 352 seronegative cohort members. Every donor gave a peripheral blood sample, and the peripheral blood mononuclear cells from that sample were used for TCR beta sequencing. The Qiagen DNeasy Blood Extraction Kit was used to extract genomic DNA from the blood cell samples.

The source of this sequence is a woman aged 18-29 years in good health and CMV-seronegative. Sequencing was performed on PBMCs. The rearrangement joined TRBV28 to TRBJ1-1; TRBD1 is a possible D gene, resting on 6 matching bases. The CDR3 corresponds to CASTPQGSTEAFF. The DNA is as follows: TGTGCCAGCACCCCTCAGGGGAGCACTGAAGCTTTCTTT.